The 21 T cell receptor beta chains in this list originate from one sample, sequenced in a study of Graves' ophthalmopathy and Graves' hyperthyroidism. Amplified material comprised TCR beta CDR3 regions derived from RNA transcripts. The first-round RT-PCR employed HTBI primers together with the Qiagen OneStep RT-PCR kit. A multiplex PCR was then performed as the second round. A single record per CDR3 protein comes from TCRdb applying MiXCR to the multiplex PCR reads. The table lists 660,000 or so distinct CDR3 sequences, roughly 41% of them singletons. Sequencing input: peripheral blood. These receptors all come from an adult man with Graves' ophthalmopathy.

On this clonotype: Since a much larger clone is just one base distant, this may be a read error. The chain combines TRBV20-1 with TRBJ2-7, with TRBD2 identical over 7 bases. CDR1 and CDR2 from the germline V gene are DFQATT and SNEGSKA (reference sequence). The CDR3 is made up of 14 amino acids. J gave up 2 bases and V 1 base, and 5 bases lay outside the gene matches. The CDR3 DNA reads TGCAGTGCTAGAGGCGGGAGCGGTACCTACGAGCAGTACTTC. It is translated as CSARGGSGTYEQYF.

This clonotype appeared many times. This chain joins TRBV7-3 and TRBJ2-5, with 8 bases lining up with TRBD2. V lost 1 base, J lost 3 bases, and 7 bases stayed unmatched. Germline V gene data show CDR1 as SGHTA and CDR2 as FQGTGA. The CDR3 has 16 amino acids. The DNA of the CDR3 is TGTGCCAGCAGCTTAAGCGGGGGGCTCAACGAAGAGACCCAGTACTTC. It specifies CASSLSGGLNEETQYF.

The rearrangement uses TRBV11-1 and TRBJ1-1, with 8 bases aligning to TRBD1. V lost 5 bases, J lost 3 bases, and 8 bases stayed unmatched. Per germline, CDR1 SGHAT and CDR2 FQDESV (reference sequence). This CDR3 is 15 amino acids long. The CDR3 bases are TGTGCCAGCAGCCTCCGACAGGGGAAAGACACTGAAGCTTTCTTT. Its protein product is CASSLRQGKDTEAFF.

J is TRBJ2-7 and V is TRBV2; D is ambiguous. Germline V CDR1 and CDR2: SNHLY, FYNNEI. CDR3 length equals 12 residues. Trimming removed 6 bases from V and 3 bases from J, with 9 bases in between. CDR3 nucleotide sequence: TGTGCCAGCAGGGGGTTCCGCTACGAGCAGTACTTC. Amino acid sequence: CASRGFRYEQYF.

This clonotype was observed at least ten times. The V gene is TRBV7-8, the J gene TRBJ1-4; D is possibly TRBD1 (5 bases). This CDR3 spans 15 amino acids. Trimming removed 1 base from V and 8 bases from J, with 14 bases in between. The germline gives CDR1 SGHVS, CDR2 FQNEAQ. For the CDR3, the DNA is TGTGCCAGCAGCTTAGAAGACAGCTTGGCGGAAAAACTGTTTTTT. Its translation: CASSLEDSLAEKLFF.

This clonotype was counted many times. The chain has TRBV7-2 and TRBJ2-7; 10 bases fit TRBD2. Germline CDR1 reads SGHTA; CDR2 reads FQGNSA. V shed 5 bases, J shed 2 bases, and the junction held 6 bases outside the gene matches. The CDR3 is made up of 15 amino acids. DNA for the CDR3: TGTGCCAGCAGCCTCGGGACTAGCGCTACCTACGAGCAGTACTTC. The encoded protein is CASSLGTSATYEQYF.

At least ten counts were recorded for this clonotype. The chain uses TRBV20-1 and TRBJ2-5; 9 bases line up with TRBD1. The CDR3 is 14 residues long. V trimming: 0 bases; J trimming: 4 bases; junction bases outside the gene matches: 3. Germline CDR1 DFQATT, CDR2 SNEGSKA (reference sequence). The CDR3 nucleotides read TGCAGTGCTAGAGATCGGGACAGGGTAGAGACCCAGTACTTC. Amino acids: CSARDRDRVETQYF.

V usage is TRBV6-5 and J usage is TRBJ1-6; 9 bases are shared with TRBD1. The CDR3 runs 15 residues. Germline V lookup: CDR1 MNHEY, CDR2 SVGAGI. The trim removed 7 bases at V and 8 bases at J, leaving 9 bases unmatched. Here the CDR3 reads CASTLQGTGHSPLHF. CDR3 sequence (DNA): TGTGCCAGCACCCTACAGGGGACAGGGCATTCACCCCTCCACTTT.

The sample holds many counts of this clonotype. Written as DNA, the CDR3 is TGTGCCAGCAGCCCAACCACCGGGGTTTGGGAGACCCAGTACTTC. This encodes CASSPTTGVWETQYF. The chain recombines TRBV7-7 with TRBJ2-5; tentatively, D is TRBD2 (5 bases). Germline CDR1 is SSHAT and CDR2 is FNYEAQ (reference sequence). The CDR3 totals 15 residues. Trimming cost V 5 bases and J 5 bases, with 18 bases left between them.

For the CDR3, the DNA is TGCAGCGTTGCTTCCGGGCGAAACACCATATATTTT. Its protein product is CSVASGRNTIYF. The V gene is TRBV29-1, the J gene TRBJ1-3; D unresolved. Trimming shortened V by 4 bases and J by 5 bases, and 9 bases separated the two germline ends. Per germline, CDR1 SQVTM and CDR2 ANQGSEA. The CDR3 has 12 residues.

The sample holds many counts of this clonotype. V gene TRBV29-1 combines with J gene TRBJ1-1, with a tentative D call TRBD1 (5 bases). The CDR3 spans 14 residues. Germline-derived CDR1 and CDR2 are SQVTM and ANQGSEA. V lost 4 bases, J lost 0 bases, and 12 bases lay in between. The CDR3 loop is CSVVPGLMNTEAFF. CDR3 nucleotide sequence: TGCAGCGTTGTTCCGGGGCTAATGAACACTGAAGCTTTCTTT.

The chain uses TRBV7-9 and TRBJ2-5; 8 nucleotides align to TRBD2. The J call is doubtful: the DNA matches TRBJ2-1 better. Germline V gene data show CDR1 as SEHNR and CDR2 as FQNEAQ (reference sequence). CDR3 length equals 16 residues. The CDR3 DNA is TGTGCCAGCAGCTTAGGGAGTAGCGGGATCTACAATGAGCAGTTCTTC. It encodes CASSLGSSGIYNEQFF.

This chain uses TRBV2 with TRBJ2-5; TRBD1 aligns across 7 bases. J lost 5 bases, V lost 8 bases, and 5 bases had no gene match. CDR1 SNHLY and CDR2 FYNNEI come from the germline V gene. The CDR3 sequence is 12 residues long. The CDR3 nucleotides are TGTGCCAGCGTTACGACAGGGGAGACCCAGTACTTC. It specifies CASVTTGETQYF.

This clonotype showed up many times. This rearrangement joins TRBV2 to TRBJ2-2; 11 bases match TRBD1. Germline V gene data show CDR1 as SNHLY and CDR2 as FYNNEI. The CDR3 spans 15 residues. Trimming removed 6 bases from V and 7 bases from J; junction bases left unmatched: 7. The CDR3 nucleotides read TGTGCCAGCAGGGGGACAGGGGGGATCGACGGGGAGCTGTTTTTT. Translating it yields CASRGTGGIDGELFF.

A remark on this clonotype: One base away lies a much larger clone, so this may be a sequencing read error. The chain combines TRBV10-3 with TRBJ1-1, with 8 bases fitting TRBD1. V lost 5 bases, J lost 5 bases, and 7 bases stayed unmatched. Germline loops: CDR1 ENHRY, CDR2 SYGVKD. The length of the CDR3 is 14 residues. CDR3 region: CAISFGQGYTEAFF. DNA of the CDR3: TGTGCCATCAGTTTCGGACAGGGTTATACTGAAGCTTTCTTT.

The chain combines TRBV12-3 or TRBV12-4 with TRBJ1-5; D remains ambiguous. The CDR3 contains 14 residues. V was trimmed by 6 bases and J by 6 bases, leaving 15 bases between them. For the CDR3, the DNA is TGTGCCAGCAGCCCCGGACTTAACGCTCAGCCCCAGCATTTT. This encodes CASSPGLNAQPQHF.

The chain is built from TRBV29-1 and TRBJ1-1; no definite D call. From germline, CDR1 is SQVTM and CDR2 ANQGSEA. The V end was cut by 8 bases, the J end by 1 base, with 11 bases between. The CDR3 length is 12 residues. CDR3 in amino acids: CSLVGTNTEAFF. CDR3 DNA sequence: TGCAGCTTAGTGGGAACGAACACTGAAGCTTTCTTT.

This clonotype was seen ten or more times. The chain employs TRBV15 and TRBJ1-1; maybe TRBD1 (6 bases). Trimming left V 1 base short and J 10 bases short, with 13 bases between. The V gene's germline CDR1 is LNHNV and CDR2 YYDKDF (reference sequence). CDR3 length equals 13 residues. CDR3 region: CATSRGEQGRAFF. The DNA of the CDR3 is TGTGCCACCAGCAGAGGAGAACAGGGTAGAGCTTTCTTT.

Comments on this clonotype: Given a much more abundant clone one base away, this may be a read error. The V gene is TRBV10-3, the J gene TRBJ1-5; 9 bases match TRBD1. Losses at the gene ends were 10 bases for V and 6 bases for J; bases not matched to a gene: 7. CDR3 length: 13 amino acids. The germline V gene encodes CDR1 ENHRY and CDR2 SYGVKD. The chain's CDR3 is CASRDRVTQPQHF. The CDR3 nucleotides read TGTGCCAGCCGGGACAGGGTCACTCAGCCCCAGCATTTT.

This clonotype was seen repeatedly, ten times or more. The chain links TRBV12-3 or TRBV12-4 to TRBJ2-5; the match to TRBD1 covers 9 bases. This CDR3 spans 15 amino acids. V lost 6 bases to trimming and J lost 4 bases; unmatched junction nucleotides: 9. The CDR3 sequence is CASSLGQGGGETQYF. DNA for the CDR3: TGTGCCAGCAGCCTGGGACAGGGCGGGGGAGAGACCCAGTACTTC.

This clonotype showed up many times. Germline is not matched at one junction end, which may reflect a read error. V gene TRBV4-2 combines with J gene TRBJ1-4; perhaps TRBD1 as D (6 bases). Germline V gene sequence: CDR1 LGHNA, CDR2 YNFKEQ. This CDR3 has 12 residues. The CDR3 region has the DNA TGTGCCAGCAGCCAAGAGGGCCAGGGGAAGGTTTTT. This sequence encodes CASSQEGQGKVF.